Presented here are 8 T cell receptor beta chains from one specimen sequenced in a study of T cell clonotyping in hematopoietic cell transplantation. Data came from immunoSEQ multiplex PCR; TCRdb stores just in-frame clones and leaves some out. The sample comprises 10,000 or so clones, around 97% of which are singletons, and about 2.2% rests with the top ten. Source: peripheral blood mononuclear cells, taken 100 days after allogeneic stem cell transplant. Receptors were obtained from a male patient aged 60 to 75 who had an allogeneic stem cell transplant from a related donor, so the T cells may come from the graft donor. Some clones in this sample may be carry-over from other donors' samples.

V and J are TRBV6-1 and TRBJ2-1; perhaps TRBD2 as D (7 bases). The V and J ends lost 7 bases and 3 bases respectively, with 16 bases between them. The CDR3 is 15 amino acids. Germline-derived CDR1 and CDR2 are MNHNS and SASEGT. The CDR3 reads CASKTLGGLYNEQFF. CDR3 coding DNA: TGTGCCAGCAAAACCCTGGGGGGGCTCTACAATGAGCAGTTCTTC.

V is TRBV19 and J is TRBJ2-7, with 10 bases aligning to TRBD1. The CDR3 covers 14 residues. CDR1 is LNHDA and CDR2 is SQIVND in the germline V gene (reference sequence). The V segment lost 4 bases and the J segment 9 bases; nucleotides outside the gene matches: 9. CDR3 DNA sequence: TGTGCCAGTAGTAACGGACAGGGGGGGCCTTGGCAGTACTTC. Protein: CASSNGQGGPWQYF.

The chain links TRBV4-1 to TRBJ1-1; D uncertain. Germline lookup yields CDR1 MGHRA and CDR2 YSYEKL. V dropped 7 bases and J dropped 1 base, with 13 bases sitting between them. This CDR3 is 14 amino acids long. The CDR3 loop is CASIDATGNTEAFF. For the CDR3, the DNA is TGCGCCAGCATCGATGCGACGGGGAACACTGAAGCTTTCTTT.

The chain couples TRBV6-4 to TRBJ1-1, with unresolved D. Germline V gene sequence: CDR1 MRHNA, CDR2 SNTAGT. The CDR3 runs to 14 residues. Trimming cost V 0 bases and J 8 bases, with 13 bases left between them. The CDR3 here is CASSDSSRGGEAFF. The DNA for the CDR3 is TGTGCCAGCAGTGACTCGAGTCGGGGAGGGGAAGCTTTCTTT.

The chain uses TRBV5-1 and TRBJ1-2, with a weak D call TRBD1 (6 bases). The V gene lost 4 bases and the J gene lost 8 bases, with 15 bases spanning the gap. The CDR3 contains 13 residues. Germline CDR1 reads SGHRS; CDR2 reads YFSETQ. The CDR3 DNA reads TGCGCCAGCAGCCCCCTCAGGGGATGGGGCTACACCTTC. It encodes CASSPLRGWGYTF.

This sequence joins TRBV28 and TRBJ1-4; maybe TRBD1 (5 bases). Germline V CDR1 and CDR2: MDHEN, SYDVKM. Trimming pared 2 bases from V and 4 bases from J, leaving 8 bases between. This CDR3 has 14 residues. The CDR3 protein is CASSLQGGNEKLFF. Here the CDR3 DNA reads TGTGCCAGCAGTTTACAGGGAGGTAATGAAAAACTGTTTTTT.

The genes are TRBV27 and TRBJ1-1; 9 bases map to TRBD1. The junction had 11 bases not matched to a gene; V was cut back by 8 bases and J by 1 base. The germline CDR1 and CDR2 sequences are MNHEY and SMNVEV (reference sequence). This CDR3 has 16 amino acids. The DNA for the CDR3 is TGTGCCAGCCGAAAGCAGCAGGGACAGGGGAACACTGAAGCTTTCTTT. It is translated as CASRKQQGQGNTEAFF.

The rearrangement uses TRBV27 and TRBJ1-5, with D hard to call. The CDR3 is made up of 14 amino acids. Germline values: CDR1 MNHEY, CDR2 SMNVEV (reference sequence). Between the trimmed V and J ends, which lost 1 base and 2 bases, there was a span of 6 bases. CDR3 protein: CASSLWGGNQPQHF. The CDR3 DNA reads TGTGCCAGCAGTTTATGGGGAGGCAATCAGCCCCAGCATTTT.